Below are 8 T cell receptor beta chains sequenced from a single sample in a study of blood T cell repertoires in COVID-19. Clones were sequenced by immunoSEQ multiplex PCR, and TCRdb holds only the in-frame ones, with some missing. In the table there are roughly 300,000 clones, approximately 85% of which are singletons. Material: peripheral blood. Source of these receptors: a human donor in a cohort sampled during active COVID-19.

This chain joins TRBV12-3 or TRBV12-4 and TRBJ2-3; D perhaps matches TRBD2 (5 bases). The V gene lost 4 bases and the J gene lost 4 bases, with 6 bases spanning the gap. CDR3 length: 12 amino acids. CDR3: CASSYGADTQYF. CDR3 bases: TGTGCCAGCAGTTACGGGGCAGATACGCAGTATTTT.

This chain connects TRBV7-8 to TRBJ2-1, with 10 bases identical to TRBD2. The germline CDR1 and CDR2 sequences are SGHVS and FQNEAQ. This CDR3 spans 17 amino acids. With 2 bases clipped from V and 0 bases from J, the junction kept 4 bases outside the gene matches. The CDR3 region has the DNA TGTGCCAGCAGCTTAAGCTCTAGCGGGAGCTCCTACAATGAGCAGTTCTTC. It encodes CASSLSSSGSSYNEQFF.

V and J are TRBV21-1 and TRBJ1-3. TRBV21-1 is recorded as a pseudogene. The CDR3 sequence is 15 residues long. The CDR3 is CASSKEACSGNTIYF. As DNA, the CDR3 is TGTGCCAGCAGCAAAGAAGCCTGCTCTGGAAACACCATATATTTT.

CDR3 protein: CASIASRNTGELFF. The CDR3 nucleotides are TGTGCCAGTATAGCAAGTCGGAACACCGGGGAGCTGTTTTTT. The chain has TRBV6-5 and TRBJ2-2; D is unresolved. Germline CDR1 MNHEY, CDR2 SVGAGI. The CDR3 contains 14 residues. V gave up 9 bases and J gave up 1 base, with 12 bases separating them.

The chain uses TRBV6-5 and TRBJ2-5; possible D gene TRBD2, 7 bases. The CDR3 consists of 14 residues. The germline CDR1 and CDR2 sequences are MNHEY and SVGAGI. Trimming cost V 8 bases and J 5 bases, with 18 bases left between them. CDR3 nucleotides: TGTGCCAGCCCCCGGCGGGGGCGCGTGGAGACCCAGTACTTC. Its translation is CASPRRGRVETQYF.

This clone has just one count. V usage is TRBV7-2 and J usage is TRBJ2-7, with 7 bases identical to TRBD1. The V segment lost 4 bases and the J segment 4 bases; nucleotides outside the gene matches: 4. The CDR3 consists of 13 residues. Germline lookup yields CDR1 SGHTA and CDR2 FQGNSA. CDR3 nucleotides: TGTGCCAGCAGCTCGGGACAGTCATACGAGCAGTACTTC. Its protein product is CASSSGQSYEQYF.

The CDR3 DNA reads as TGTGCCAGCAGCTTAGATCCGGGAGGAGGGTCCTACGAGCAGTACTTC. This encodes CASSLDPGGGSYEQYF. The rearrangement links TRBV7-6 to TRBJ2-7, with 7 bases matching TRBD2. V lost 1 base to trimming and J lost 1 base; unmatched junction nucleotides: 7. CDR1 SGHVS and CDR2 FNYEAQ come from the germline V gene. The CDR3 has 16 residues.

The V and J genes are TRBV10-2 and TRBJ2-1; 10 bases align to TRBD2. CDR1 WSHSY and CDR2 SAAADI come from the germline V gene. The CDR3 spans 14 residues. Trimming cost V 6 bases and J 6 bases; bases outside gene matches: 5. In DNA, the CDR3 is TGCGCCAGCAGAGGGCTAGCGGGAGTCAATGAGCAGTTCTTC. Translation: CASRGLAGVNEQFF.